A selection of T cell receptor beta chains follows, all from one sample in a study of OX40 agonist ivuxolimab in advanced cancers. Using immunoSEQ multiplex PCR, the repertoire was profiled, and TCRdb retains in-frame clones only, with some absent. Of about 86,000 clones detected, about 91% appear once; the ten largest clones hold roughly 0.19%. Sequenced material: CD4+ or CD8+ T cells sorted from blood, taken in a trial of the OX40 agonist ivuxolimab. These receptors were taken from an adult with an advanced solid tumor such as melanoma, head and neck, liver or kidney cancer. Both conserved end residues are part of each CDR3. The D gene is left open where the match is weak. For some rows the clone size is stated as once, few or many, or as a class when expanded; others skip it.

size | D | J | V | DNA | CDR3
. | . | TRBJ1-2 | TRBV23-1 | TGCGCCAGGTGTCTTACCCCAGGGGAAGCCTATGGCTACACCTTC | CARCLTPGEAYGYTF
once | . | TRBJ2-3 | TRBV7-2 | TGTGCCAGCAGCCGATCCCTCGGGGCCGGAAAAGATACGCAGTATTTT | CASSRSLGAGKDTQYF
. | TRBD2 | TRBJ2-3 | TRBV29-1 | TGCAGCGTTGTCAGGCTAGCGGCTAGCACAGATACGCAGTATTTT | CSVVRLAASTDTQYF
. | . | TRBJ2-5 | TRBV11-3 | TGTGCCAGCAGCTTTGCAGGGGCCCTGGTTGTTTGTTTGTCCCAGTACTTC | CASSFAGALVVCLSQYF
. | . | TRBJ2-2 | TRBV4-2 | TGTGCCAGCAGCCAAGCCCGGGACCAAACCGGGGAGCTGTTTTTT | CASSQARDQTGELFF
. | TRBD1 | TRBJ1-2 | TRBV7-3 | TGTGCCAGCAGCTCAGGGGGTGGCTACACCTTC | CASSSGGGYTF
. | . | TRBJ1-1 | TRBV6-5 | TGTGCCAGCAGTGAAGAGGGTGAAGCTTTCTTT | CASSEEGEAFF
. | TRBD2 | TRBJ2-3 | TRBV4-2 | TGTGCCAGCAGCCAAGCTAGCGGGGGGGCCCGCCCGCAGTATTTT | CASSQASGGARPQYF
. | TRBD1 | TRBJ1-1 | TRBV15 | TGTGCCACCAGACAGGGGAGGTTTGGGACTGAAGCTTTCTTT | CATRQGRFGTEAFF
. | . | TRBJ2-1 | TRBV6-6 | TGTGCCAGCAGTTACGGGGGGCCGAGATACAATGAGCAGTTCTTC | CASSYGGPRYNEQFF
few | TRBD2 | TRBJ2-2 | TRBV19 | TGTGCCAGTACCGTTGGACTAGCGGGGGCCACCGGGGAGCTGTTTTTT | CASTVGLAGATGELFF
. | . | TRBJ2-2 | TRBV6-5 | TGTGCCAGCAGTTACGAACCATTAGTTGCCGGGGAGCTGTTTTTT | CASSYEPLVAGELFF
. | . | TRBJ1-1 | TRBV28 | TGTGCCAGCAGTTTAGAGGTGGAAGCTTTCTTT | CASSLEVEAFF
. | . | TRBJ1-6 | TRBV25-1 | TGTGCCAGCTCCGGACGGTATAATTCACCCCTCCACTTT | CASSGRYNSPLHF
. | . | TRBJ2-5 | TRBV7-3 | TGTGCCAGCAGCTTAAAGGTTGGAGAGACCCAGTACTTC | CASSLKVGETQYF
. | TRBD1 | TRBJ2-4 | TRBV29-1 | TGCAGCGTTGTCAGAGACAGGGCGGTAAACATTCAGTACTTC | CSVVRDRAVNIQYF